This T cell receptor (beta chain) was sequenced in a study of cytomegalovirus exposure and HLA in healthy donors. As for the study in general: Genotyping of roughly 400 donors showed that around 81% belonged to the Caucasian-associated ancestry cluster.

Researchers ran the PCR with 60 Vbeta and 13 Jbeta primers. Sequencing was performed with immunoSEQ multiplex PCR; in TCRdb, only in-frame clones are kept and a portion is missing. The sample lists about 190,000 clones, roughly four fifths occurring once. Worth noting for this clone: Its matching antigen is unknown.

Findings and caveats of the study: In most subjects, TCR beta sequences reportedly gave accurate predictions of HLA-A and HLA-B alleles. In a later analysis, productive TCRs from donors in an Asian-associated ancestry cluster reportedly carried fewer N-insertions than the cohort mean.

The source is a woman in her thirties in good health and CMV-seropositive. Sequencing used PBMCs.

The CDR3 here is CASSSGRTPGTGELFF. The DNA for the CDR3 is TGCGCCAGCAGTTCCGGACGGACCCCGGGGACCGGGGAGCTGTTTTTT. V and J are TRBV5-1 and TRBJ2-2; D is perhaps TRBD2 (5 bases). Deletions cut 5 bases from V and 5 bases from J, with 19 bases between. This CDR3 is 16 amino acids long. CDR1 and CDR2 (germline): SGHRS, YFSETQ.